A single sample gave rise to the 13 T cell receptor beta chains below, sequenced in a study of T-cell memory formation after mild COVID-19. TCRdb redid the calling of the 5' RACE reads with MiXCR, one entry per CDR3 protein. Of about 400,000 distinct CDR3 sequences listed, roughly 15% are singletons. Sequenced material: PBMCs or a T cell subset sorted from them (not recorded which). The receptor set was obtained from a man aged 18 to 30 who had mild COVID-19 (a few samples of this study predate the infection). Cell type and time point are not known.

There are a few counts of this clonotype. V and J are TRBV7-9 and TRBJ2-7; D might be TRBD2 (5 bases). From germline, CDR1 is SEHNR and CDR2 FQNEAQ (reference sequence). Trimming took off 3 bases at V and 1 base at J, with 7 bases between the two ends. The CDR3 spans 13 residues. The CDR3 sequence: CASSFRGSYEQYV. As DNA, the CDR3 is TGTGCCAGCAGCTTTCGGGGATCCTACGAGCAGTACGTC.

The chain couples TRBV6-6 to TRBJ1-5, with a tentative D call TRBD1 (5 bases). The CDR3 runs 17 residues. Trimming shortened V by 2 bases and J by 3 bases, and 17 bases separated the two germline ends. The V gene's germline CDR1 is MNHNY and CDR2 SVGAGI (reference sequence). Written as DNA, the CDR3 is TGTGCCAGCAGTTACGGGGCTGTACAGCACATCAATCAGCCCCAGCATTTT. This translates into CASSYGAVQHINQPQHF.

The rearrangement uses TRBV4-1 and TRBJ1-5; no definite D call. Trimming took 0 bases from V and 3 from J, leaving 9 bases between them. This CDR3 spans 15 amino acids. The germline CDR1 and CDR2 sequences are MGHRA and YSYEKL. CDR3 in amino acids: CASSQDGSFNQPQHF. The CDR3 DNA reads TGCGCCAGCAGCCAAGATGGAAGTTTCAATCAGCCCCAGCATTTT.

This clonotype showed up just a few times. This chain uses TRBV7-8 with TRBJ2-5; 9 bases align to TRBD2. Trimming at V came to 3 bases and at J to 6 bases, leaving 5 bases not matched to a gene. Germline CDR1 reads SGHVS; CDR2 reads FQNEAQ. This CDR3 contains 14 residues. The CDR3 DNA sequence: TGTGCCAGCAGCTTTGGCGGGGGGGCGAAGACCCAGTACTTC. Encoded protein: CASSFGGGAKTQYF.

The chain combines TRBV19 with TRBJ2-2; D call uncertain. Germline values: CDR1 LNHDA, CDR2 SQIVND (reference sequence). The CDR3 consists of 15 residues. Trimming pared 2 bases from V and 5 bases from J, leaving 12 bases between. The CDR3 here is CASSITLPGTGELFF. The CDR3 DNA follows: TGTGCCAGTAGTATAACCCTCCCAGGTACCGGGGAGCTGTTTTTT. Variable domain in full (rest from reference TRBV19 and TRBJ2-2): DGGITQSPKYLFRKEGQNVTLSCEQNLNHDAMYWYRQDPGQGLRLIYYSQIVNDFQKGDIAEGYSVSREKKESFPLTVTSAQKNPTAFYLCASSITLPGTGELFFGEGSRLTVL.

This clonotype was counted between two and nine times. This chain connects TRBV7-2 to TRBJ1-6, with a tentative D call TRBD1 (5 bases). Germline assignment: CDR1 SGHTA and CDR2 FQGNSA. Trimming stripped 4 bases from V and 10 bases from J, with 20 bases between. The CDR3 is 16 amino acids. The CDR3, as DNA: TGTGCCAGCAGCTCCCCGTCTAGGGGTGGGGCCTCACCCCTCCACTTT. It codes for CASSSPSRGGASPLHF.

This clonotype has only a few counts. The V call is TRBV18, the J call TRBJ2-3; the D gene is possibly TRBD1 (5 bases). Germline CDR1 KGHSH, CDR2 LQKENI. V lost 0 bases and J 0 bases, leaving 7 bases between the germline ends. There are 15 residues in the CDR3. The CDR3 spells CASSPPGPSTDTQYF. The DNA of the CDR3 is TGTGCCAGCTCACCACCGGGGCCCAGCACAGATACGCAGTATTTT.

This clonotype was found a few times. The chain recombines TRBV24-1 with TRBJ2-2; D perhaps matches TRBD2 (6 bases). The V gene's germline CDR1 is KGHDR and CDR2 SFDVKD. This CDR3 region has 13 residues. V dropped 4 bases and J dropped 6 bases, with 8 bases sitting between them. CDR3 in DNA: TGTGCCACCAGTGACCCGGGAGCCGGGGAGCTGTTTTTT. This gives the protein CATSDPGAGELFF.

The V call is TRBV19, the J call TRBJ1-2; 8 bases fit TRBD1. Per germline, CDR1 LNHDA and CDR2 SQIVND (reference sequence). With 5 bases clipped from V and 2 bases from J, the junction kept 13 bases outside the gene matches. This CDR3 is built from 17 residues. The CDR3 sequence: CASSSPTGDGGNYGYTF. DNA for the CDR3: TGTGCCAGTAGTTCACCGACAGGGGACGGTGGAAACTATGGCTACACCTTC.

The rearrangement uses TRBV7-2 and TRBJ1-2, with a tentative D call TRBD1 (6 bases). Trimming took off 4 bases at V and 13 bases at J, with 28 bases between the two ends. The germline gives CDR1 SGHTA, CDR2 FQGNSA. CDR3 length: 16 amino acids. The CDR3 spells CASSSRATGGDRGCTF. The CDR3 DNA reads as TGTGCCAGCAGCTCTCGGGCGACAGGCGGGGATAGGGGGTGCACCTTC.

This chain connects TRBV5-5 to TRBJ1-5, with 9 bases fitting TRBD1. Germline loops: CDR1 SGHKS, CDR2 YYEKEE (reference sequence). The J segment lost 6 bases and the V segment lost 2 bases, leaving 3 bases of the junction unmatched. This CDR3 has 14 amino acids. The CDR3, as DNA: TGTGCCAGCAGCTTCGGGACAGGGATTCAGCCCCAGCATTTT. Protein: CASSFGTGIQPQHF.

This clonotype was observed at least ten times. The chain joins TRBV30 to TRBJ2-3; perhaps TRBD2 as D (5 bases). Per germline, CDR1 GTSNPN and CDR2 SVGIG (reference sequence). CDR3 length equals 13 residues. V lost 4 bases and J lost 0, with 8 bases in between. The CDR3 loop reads CAWMDFSTDTQYF. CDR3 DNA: TGTGCCTGGATGGACTTTAGCACAGATACGCAGTATTTT.

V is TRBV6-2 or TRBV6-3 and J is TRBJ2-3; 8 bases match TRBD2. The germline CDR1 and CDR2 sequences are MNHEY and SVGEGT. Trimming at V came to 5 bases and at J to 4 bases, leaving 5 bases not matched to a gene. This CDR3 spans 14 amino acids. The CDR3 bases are TGTGCCAGCAGTGGTAGCGGGGCGGCAGATACGCAGTATTTT. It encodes CASSGSGAADTQYF.